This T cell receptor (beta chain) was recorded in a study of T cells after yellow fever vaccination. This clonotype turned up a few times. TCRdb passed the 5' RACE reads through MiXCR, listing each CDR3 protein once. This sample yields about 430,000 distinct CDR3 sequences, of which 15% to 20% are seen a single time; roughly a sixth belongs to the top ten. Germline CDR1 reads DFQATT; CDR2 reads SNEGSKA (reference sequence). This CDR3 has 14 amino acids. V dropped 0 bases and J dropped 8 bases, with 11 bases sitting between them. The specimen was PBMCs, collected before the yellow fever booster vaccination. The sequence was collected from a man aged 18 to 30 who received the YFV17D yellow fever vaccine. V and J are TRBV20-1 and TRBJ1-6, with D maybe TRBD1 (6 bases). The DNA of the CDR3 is TGCAGTGCTAGAGATCGCACAGGGTATTCACCCCTCCACTTT. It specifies CSARDRTGYSPLHF.